Described below is a single TCR beta chain sequence and its context. Its specificity is unknown. PCR was performed a second time for about 6 to 12 cycles using a sample-barcoded 5' primer and a J-beta primer mix. TCRdb used MiXCR to reprocess the 5' RACE reads, holding one entry per CDR3 protein. The sample lists about 780,000 distinct CDR3 sequences; more than 35% were seen once. V lost 1 base, J lost 6 bases, and 7 bases lay in between. CDR3 length: 13 amino acids. This sample was taken from a study of blood T cells in healthy people across ages. General study findings and limits: Shifts in expanded clonotypes may have been confounded by donor CMV status, which was unknown.

This TCR came from a man older than 75 in good health. The V gene is TRBV12-3 or TRBV12-4, the J gene TRBJ2-4; no clear D gene. The sample consisted of blood. The CDR3 here is CASSLGLLNIQYF. The CDR3 nucleotides are TGTGCCAGCAGTTTAGGACTCTTAAACATTCAGTACTTC.